This T cell receptor beta chain was retrieved from a study of cytomegalovirus exposure and HLA in healthy donors. The overall study: Within an early data release were around 87 million unique TCRs drawn from HLA-typed donors. Study results and caveats: Cytomegalovirus association was listed for 150 to 200 TCR beta chains. Most CMV-associated TCR beta chains were later found to appear HLA-restricted.

As for the donors, each was a healthy bone marrow donor. The germline V gene has CDR1 MNHEY and CDR2 SVGAGI. CDR3 length: 14 residues. Deletions cut 4 bases from V and 0 bases from J, with 7 bases between. About this clone: Its antigen is not identified.

PCR used 60 Vbeta primers and 13 Jbeta primers. Clones were sequenced by immunoSEQ multiplex PCR, and TCRdb holds only the in-frame ones, with some missing. The sample has some 90,000 clones; 82% are singletons. The source of this sequence is a middle-aged man in good health and CMV-seronegative. The rearrangement links TRBV6-5 to TRBJ2-1; D might be TRBD2 (5 bases). The sequenced sample consisted of PBMCs. CDR3 sequence reads: CASSLAGSYNEQFF. For the CDR3, the DNA is TGTGCCAGCAGTTTGGCGGGCTCCTACAATGAGCAGTTCTTC.